This T cell receptor (beta chain) came from a study of human T cells and chemical hapten exposure. Study-wide context: Weekly diphenylcyclopropenone doses were given to patients' scalps across the approximately 26-week study.

This clonotype has more than one count but fewer than ten. Regarding time point: pre-sensitization, week 0. Treatment in this sample: therapeutic diphenylcyclopropenone sensitization with weekly scalp DPC. Each CDR3 protein is one row after TCRdb ran MiXCR on the RACE reads. Among roughly 380,000 distinct CDR3 sequences listed, more than 4.5% were seen once. The CDR3 is made up of 12 amino acids. V shed 3 bases and J 3 bases; nucleotides not matched to a gene: 1. CDR1 SQVTM and CDR2 ANQGSEA come from the germline V gene. The material was whole blood, obtained in connection with sensitization to the hapten diphenylcyclopropenone (DPC). This clonotype originated in a woman aged 50 to 60 with alopecia areata. Some clones in this sample may be carry-over from other donors' samples. This chain links TRBV29-1 with TRBJ1-1; 7 bases align to TRBD1. The chain's CDR3 is CSVDTGDTEAFF. CDR3 DNA sequence: TGCAGCGTTGATACAGGGGACACTGAAGCTTTCTTT.